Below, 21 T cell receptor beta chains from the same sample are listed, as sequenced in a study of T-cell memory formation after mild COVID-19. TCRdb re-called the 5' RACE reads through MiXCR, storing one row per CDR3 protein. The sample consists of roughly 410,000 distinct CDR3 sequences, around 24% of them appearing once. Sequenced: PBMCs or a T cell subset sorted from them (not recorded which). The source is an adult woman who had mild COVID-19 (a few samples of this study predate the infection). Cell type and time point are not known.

CDR3: CASSEGGDEQFF. In DNA, the CDR3 is TGTGCCAGCAGTGAAGGTGGTGATGAGCAGTTCTTC. The chain is built from TRBV2 and TRBJ2-1; D gene unclear. The germline gives CDR1 SNHLY, CDR2 FYNNEI. V lost 1 base to trimming and J lost 8 bases, with 6 bases between them. There are 12 residues in the CDR3.

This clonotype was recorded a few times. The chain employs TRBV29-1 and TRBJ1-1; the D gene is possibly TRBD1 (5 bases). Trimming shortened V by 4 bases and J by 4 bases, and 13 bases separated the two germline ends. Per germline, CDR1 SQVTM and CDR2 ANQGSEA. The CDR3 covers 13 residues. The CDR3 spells CSVAASGGTEAFF. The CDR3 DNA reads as TGCAGCGTTGCGGCCTCCGGGGGCACTGAAGCTTTCTTT.

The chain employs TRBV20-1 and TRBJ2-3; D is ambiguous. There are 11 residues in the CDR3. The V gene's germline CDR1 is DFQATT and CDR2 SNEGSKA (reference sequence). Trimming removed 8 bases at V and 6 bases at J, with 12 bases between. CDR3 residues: CSPQDGDTQYF. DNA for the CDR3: TGCAGTCCCCAAGACGGGGATACGCAGTATTTT.

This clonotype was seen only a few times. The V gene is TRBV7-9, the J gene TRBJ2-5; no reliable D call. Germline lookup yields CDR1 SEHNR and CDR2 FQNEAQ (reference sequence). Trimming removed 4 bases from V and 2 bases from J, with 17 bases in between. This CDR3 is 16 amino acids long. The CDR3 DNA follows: TGTGCCAGCAGCTCCCCCTTCGGACGCGAGCAAGAGACCCAGTACTTC. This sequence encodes CASSSPFGREQETQYF.

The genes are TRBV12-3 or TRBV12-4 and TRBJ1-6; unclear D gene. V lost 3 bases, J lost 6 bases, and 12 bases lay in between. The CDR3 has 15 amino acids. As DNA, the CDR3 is TGTGCCAGCAGTTTTGGGCAGACTGTTAATTCACCCCTCCACTTT. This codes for CASSFGQTVNSPLHF.

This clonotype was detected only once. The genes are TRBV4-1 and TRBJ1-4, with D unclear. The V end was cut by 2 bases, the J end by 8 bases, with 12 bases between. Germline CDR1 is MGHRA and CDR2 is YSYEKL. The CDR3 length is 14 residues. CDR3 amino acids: CASSQPAEEEKLFF. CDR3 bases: TGCGCCAGCAGCCAACCCGCGGAGGAGGAAAAACTGTTTTTT.

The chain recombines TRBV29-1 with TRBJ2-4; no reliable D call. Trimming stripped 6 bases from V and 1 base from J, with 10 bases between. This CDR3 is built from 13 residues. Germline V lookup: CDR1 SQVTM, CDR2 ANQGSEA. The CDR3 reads CSVETSAKNIQYF. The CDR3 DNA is TGCAGCGTCGAAACATCGGCCAAAAACATTCAGTACTTC. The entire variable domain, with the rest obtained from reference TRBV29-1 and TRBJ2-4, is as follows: SAVISQKPSRDICQRGTSLTIQCQVDSQVTMMFWYRQQPGQSLTLIATANQGSEATYESGFVIDKFPISRPNLTFSTLTVSNMSPEDSSIYLCSVETSAKNIQYFGAGTRLSVL.

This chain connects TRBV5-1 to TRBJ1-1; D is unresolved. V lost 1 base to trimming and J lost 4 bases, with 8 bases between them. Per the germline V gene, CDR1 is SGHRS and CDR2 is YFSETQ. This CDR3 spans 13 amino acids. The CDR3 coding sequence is TGCGCCAGCAGCTTGAGGGCCCCCACTGAAGCTTTCTTT. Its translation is CASSLRAPTEAFF.

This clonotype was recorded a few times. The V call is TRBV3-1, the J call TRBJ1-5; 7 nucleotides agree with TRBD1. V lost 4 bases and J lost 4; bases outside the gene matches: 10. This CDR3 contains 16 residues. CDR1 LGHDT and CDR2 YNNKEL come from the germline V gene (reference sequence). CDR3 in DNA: TGTGCCAGCAGCCTATCAGGGACAGCCTTAAATCAGCCCCAGCATTTT. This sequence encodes CASSLSGTALNQPQHF.

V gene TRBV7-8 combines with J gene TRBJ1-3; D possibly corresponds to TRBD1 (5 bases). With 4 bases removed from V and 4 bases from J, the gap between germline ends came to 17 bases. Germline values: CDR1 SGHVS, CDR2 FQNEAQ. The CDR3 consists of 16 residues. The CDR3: CASSYQPGGMGNTIYF. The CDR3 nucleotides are TGTGCCAGCAGCTACCAACCGGGGGGGATGGGAAACACCATATATTTT.

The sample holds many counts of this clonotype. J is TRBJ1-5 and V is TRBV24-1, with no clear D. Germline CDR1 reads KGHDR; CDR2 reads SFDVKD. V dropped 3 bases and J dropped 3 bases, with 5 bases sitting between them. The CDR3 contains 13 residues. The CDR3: CATSDGNNQPQHF. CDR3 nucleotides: TGTGCCACCAGTGATGGGAACAATCAGCCCCAGCATTTT.

The CDR3 is CASRADRADTGELFF. The CDR3 coding sequence is TGTGCCAGCAGAGCGGACAGGGCCGACACCGGGGAGCTGTTTTTT. This chain uses TRBV6-5 with TRBJ2-2; 8 nucleotides match TRBD1. Germline V gives CDR1 MNHEY, CDR2 SVGAGI. V lost 6 bases and J lost 3; bases outside the gene matches: 6. The CDR3 totals 15 residues.

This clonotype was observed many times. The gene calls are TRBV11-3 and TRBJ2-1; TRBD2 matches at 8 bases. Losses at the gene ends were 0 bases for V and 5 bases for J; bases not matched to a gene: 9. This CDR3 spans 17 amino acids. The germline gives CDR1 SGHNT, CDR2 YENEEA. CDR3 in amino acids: CASSLDLLAGGDNEQFF. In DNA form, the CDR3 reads TGTGCCAGCAGCTTAGATCTTCTTGCGGGAGGAGACAATGAGCAGTTCTTC.

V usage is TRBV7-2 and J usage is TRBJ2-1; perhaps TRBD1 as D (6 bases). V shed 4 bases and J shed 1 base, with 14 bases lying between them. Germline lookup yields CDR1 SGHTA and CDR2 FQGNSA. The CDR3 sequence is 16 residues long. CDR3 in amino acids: CASSSSQGRSYNEQFF. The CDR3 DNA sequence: TGTGCCAGCAGCTCGTCTCAGGGGAGATCCTACAATGAGCAGTTCTTC.

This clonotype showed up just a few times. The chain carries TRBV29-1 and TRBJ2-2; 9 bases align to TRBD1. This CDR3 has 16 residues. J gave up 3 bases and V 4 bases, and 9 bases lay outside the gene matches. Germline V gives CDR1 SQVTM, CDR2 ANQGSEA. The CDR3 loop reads CSVGGRQGGHTGELFF. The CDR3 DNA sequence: TGCAGCGTTGGGGGCAGACAGGGGGGACACACCGGGGAGCTGTTTTTT.

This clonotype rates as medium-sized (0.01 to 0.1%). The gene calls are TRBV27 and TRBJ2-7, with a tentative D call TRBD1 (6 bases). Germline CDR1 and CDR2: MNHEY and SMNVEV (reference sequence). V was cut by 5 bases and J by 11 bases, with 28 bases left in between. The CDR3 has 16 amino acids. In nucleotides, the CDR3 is TGTGCCAGCAGTATTGATCCCAACAGGGCGGTGAACTCGGAGTACTTC. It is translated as CASSIDPNRAVNSEYF.

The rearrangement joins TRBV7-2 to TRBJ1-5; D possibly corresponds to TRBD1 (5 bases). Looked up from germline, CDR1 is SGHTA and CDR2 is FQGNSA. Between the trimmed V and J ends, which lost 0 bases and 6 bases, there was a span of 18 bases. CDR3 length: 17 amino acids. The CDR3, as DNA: TGTGCCAGCAGCTTAGCGGATGGCAGGGCGCCGGGTCAGCCCCAGCATTTT. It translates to CASSLADGRAPGQPQHF.

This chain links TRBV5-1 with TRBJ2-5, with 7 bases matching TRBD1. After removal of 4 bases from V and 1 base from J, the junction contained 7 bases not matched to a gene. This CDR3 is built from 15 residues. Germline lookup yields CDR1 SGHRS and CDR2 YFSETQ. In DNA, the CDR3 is TGCGCCAGCAGCGCTAGCACAGGGGCCCAAGAGACCCAGTACTTC. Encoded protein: CASSASTGAQETQYF.

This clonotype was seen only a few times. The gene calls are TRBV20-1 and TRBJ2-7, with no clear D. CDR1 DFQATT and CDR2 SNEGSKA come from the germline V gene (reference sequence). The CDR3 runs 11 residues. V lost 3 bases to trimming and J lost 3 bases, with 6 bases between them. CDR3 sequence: CSARKIYEQYF. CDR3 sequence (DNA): TGCAGTGCTAGGAAGATCTACGAGCAGTACTTC.

The CDR3 is CASSSLAFTYNEQFF. The CDR3 DNA reads TGTGCCAGCAGCTCCCTAGCGTTTACCTACAATGAGCAGTTCTTC. The rearrangement uses TRBV12-3 or TRBV12-4 and TRBJ2-1, with a weak D call TRBD2 (6 bases). Trimming removed 6 bases at V and 2 bases at J, with 14 bases between. The CDR3 is made up of 15 amino acids.

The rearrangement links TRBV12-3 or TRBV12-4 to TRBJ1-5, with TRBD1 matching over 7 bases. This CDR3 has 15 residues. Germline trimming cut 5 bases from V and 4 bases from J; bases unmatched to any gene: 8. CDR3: CASSPRDSPNQPQHF. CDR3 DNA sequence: TGTGCCAGCAGTCCCCGGGACAGCCCGAATCAGCCCCAGCATTTT.